This T cell receptor beta chain is drawn from a study of identical twins. In TCRdb, the 5' RACE reads were re-called with MiXCR into one record per CDR3 protein. The sample lists hundreds of thousands of distinct CDR3 sequences; 6.5% to 9.5% were seen once. Trimming took off 5 bases at V and 4 bases at J, with 11 bases between the two ends. The CDR3 is 13 amino acids. Germline CDR1 is MNHNS and CDR2 is SASEGT. The sample was also linked to a second study, of yellow fever vaccine responses in identical twins. Turning to that study: Twins' vaccine T cell responses reportedly seemed partly convergent and partly personalized.

This rearrangement joins TRBV6-1 to TRBJ1-2; no definite D call. This TCR derives from a woman aged 18-29 years in good health. Sequenced: memory (CD45RO+) T cells sorted from blood. This CDR3 is CASSIREGYGYTF. The DNA of the CDR3 is TGTGCCAGCAGTATAAGGGAGGGCTATGGCTACACCTTC.